The table lists the clone carrying this T cell receptor (beta chain) with many counts. Its specificity is unknown. The data originate from a study of Graves' ophthalmopathy and Graves' hyperthyroidism. Notes on the study in general: For separating ophthalmopathy from stable hyperthyroidism, a 13-signature model gave 87.88% sensitivity and about 82% specificity.

Beta-chain TCR CDR3 regions were amplified from RNA transcripts. First-round RT-PCR used HTBI primers; second-round multiplex PCR followed. In TCRdb, the multiplex PCR reads were re-called with MiXCR into one record per CDR3 protein. The sample shows about 700,000 distinct CDR3 sequences, 35% to 50% of them seen only once. Serum thyroxine and TRAb, along with clinical symptoms, thyroid ultrasound and orbital computed tomography, were what diagnosis relied on. V shed 8 bases and J shed 4 bases, with 11 bases lying between them. The V gene's germline CDR1 is SNHLY and CDR2 FYNNEI. This CDR3 is 12 amino acids long.

Sequenced material: peripheral blood. The source is an adult man with Graves' ophthalmopathy. The rearrangement links TRBV2 to TRBJ2-5; either TRBD1 or TRBD2 may fit D (5 bases each). Here the CDR3 DNA reads TGTGCCAGCGGGACGAGGGGAGAGACCCAGTACTTC. Its protein is CASGTRGETQYF. Based on the CDR3 plus reference TRBV2 and TRBJ2-5, the full variable domain is EPEVTQTPSHQVTQMGQEVILRCVPISNHLYFYWYRQILGQKVEFLVSFYNNEISEKSEIFDDQFSVERPDGSNFTLKIRSTKLEDSAMYFCASGTRGETQYFGPGTRLLVL.